A selection of T cell receptor beta chains follows, all from one sample in a study of control samples from healthy donors and cancer patients. TCRdb's table, derived via immunoSEQ multiplex PCR, lists solely in-frame clones and lacks some. Seen here are about 69,000 clones, approximately 80% observed once, and the top ten hold 2.5% to 3.5%. The specimen sequenced was PBMCs. The receptors here all came from a woman aged 45-65 years with lung cancer. CDR3s include the opening cysteine and the closing phenylalanine or tryptophan. D genes are given only for firm matches. Not every row has a clone size; where given, it reads once, few, many or a size class.

j_call v_call d_call clone_size cdr3_aa cdr3_nt
TRBJ1-2 TRBV12-5 TRBD1 once CASGFGGTGDGYTF TGTGCTAGTGGTTTTGGGGGGACAGGGGACGGCTACACCTTC
TRBJ1-1 TRBV5-4 NA NA CASSSLREGTEAFF TGTGCCAGCAGCTCGCTTCGGGAGGGGACTGAAGCTTTCTTT
TRBJ2-7 TRBV11-2 TRBD2 NA CASSLLAGGTYEQYF TGTGCCAGCAGCTTATTAGCGGGGGGAACCTACGAGCAGTACTTC
TRBJ2-7 TRBV6-6 NA NA CASTTDGSSYEQYF TGTGCCAGCACCACGGACGGGAGCTCCTACGAGCAGTACTTC
TRBJ2-5 TRBV6-5 NA NA CASSYAGLEETQYF TGTGCCAGCAGTTATGCAGGCCTAGAAGAGACCCAGTACTTC
TRBJ1-1 TRBV11-3 NA NA CASSLGTGNTEAFF TGTGCCAGCAGCTTAGGTACAGGGAACACTGAAGCTTTCTTT
TRBJ1-4 TRBV18 NA NA CASSPSNIPTNEKLFF TGTGCCAGCTCACCATCGAACATCCCAACTAATGAAAAACTGTTTTTT
TRBJ1-5 TRBV4-2 NA NA CASSQDTAGSQPQHF TGTGCCAGCAGCCAAGATACAGCAGGGAGTCAGCCCCAGCATTTT
TRBJ1-6 TRBV28 NA NA CATWESNSPLHF TGTGCCACCTGGGAGAGTAATTCACCCCTCCACTTT
TRBJ2-5 TRBV11-3 NA NA CASSFPLETQYF TGTGCCAGCAGCTTCCCCTTGGAGACCCAGTACTTC
TRBJ1-3 TRBV11-2 NA NA CASSLDRQARNTIYF TGTGCCAGCAGCTTAGACCGACAGGCTCGAAACACCATATATTTT
TRBJ2-7 TRBV12-3/TRBV12-4 NA NA CASSLRAEQYF TGTGCCAGCAGTTTAAGGGCCGAGCAGTACTTC
TRBJ2-7 TRBV6-2/TRBV6-3 NA NA CASSPATGISISEQYF TGTGCCAGCAGTCCAGCTACAGGGATTTCAATTAGCGAGCAGTACTTC
TRBJ2-3 TRBV19 TRBD1 NA CANPKWDRGLITDTQYF TGTGCCAACCCCAAATGGGACAGGGGGCTAATTACAGATACGCAGTATTTT
TRBJ1-1 TRBV6-6 TRBD1 NA CASRHRGDTEAFF TGTGCCAGCAGACACAGGGGCGACACTGAAGCTTTCTTT
TRBJ1-5 TRBV27 NA NA CASSPFGNQPQHF TGTGCCAGCAGCCCCTTCGGCAATCAGCCCCAGCATTTT
TRBJ1-1 TRBV7-2 NA NA CASSFWGTEAFF TGTGCCAGCAGCTTTTGGGGGACTGAAGCTTTCTTT
TRBJ2-4 TRBV7-2 NA NA CASSLRTEGAKNIQYF TGTGCCAGCAGCTTACGGACAGAAGGGGCCAAAAACATTCAGTACTTC
TRBJ1-6 TRBV9 TRBD1 NA CASSQTGQGNSPLHF TGTGCCAGCAGCCAAACCGGACAGGGGAATTCACCCCTCCACTTT
TRBJ2-5 TRBV20-1 TRBD2 NA CSASLLAGGPETQYF TGCAGTGCTAGTCTACTAGCGGGGGGGCCAGAGACCCAGTACTTC
TRBJ1-1 TRBV6-6 NA NA CASSPWEVNTEAFF TGTGCCAGCAGTCCCTGGGAGGTGAACACTGAAGCTTTCTTT
TRBJ2-3 TRBV3-1/TRBV3-2 NA once CASSQGQGTDTQYF TGTGCCAGCAGCCAAGGGCAGGGGACAGATACGCAGTATTTT
TRBJ2-3 TRBV10-2 NA NA CARGEGYADTQYF TGCGCCAGAGGTGAGGGGTACGCAGATACGCAGTATTTT
TRBJ1-2 TRBV2 NA NA CASSGRTEGYGYTF TGTGCCAGCAGTGGACGGACAGAGGGATATGGCTACACCTTC
TRBJ1-1 TRBV10-3 NA NA CAIRSKDDTEAFF TGTGCCATCAGGTCCAAGGACGACACTGAAGCTTTCTTT
TRBJ1-5 TRBV6-6 TRBD1 NA CASSPLDRGLSSNQPQHF TGTGCCAGCAGTCCCCTGGACAGGGGTTTATCGAGCAATCAGCCCCAGCATTTT
TRBJ2-7 TRBV7-3 NA NA CASSLTPGFEQYF TGTGCCAGCAGCTTAACGCCCGGGTTCGAGCAGTACTTC
TRBJ1-5 TRBV7-8 NA NA CASSLDNNQPQHF TGTGCCAGCAGCTTAGATAACAATCAGCCCCAGCATTTT
TRBJ2-7 TRBV4-1 NA NA CASSQGNEQYF TGCGCCAGCAGCCAAGGAAACGAGCAGTACTTC
TRBJ1-2 TRBV3-1/TRBV3-2 NA NA CASSHSTGFGGDGYTF TGTGCCAGCAGCCATTCCACAGGGTTCGGCGGAGATGGCTACACCTTC
TRBJ1-1 TRBV3-1/TRBV3-2 NA NA CASSENRELNTEAFF TGTGCCAGCAGCGAAAACAGGGAACTGAACACTGAAGCTTTCTTT
TRBJ1-3 TRBV5-1 NA few CASSSTRGSGNTIYF TGCGCCAGCAGCTCGACGAGGGGATCAGGAAACACCATATATTTT
TRBJ2-2 TRBV27 TRBD1 once CASSGTGYTGELFF TGTGCCAGCAGCGGGACAGGGTATACCGGGGAGCTGTTTTTT
TRBJ2-5 TRBV7-2 TRBD2 NA CASSAQWRGVQETQYF TGTGCCAGCAGCGCTCAGTGGCGGGGGGTACAAGAGACCCAGTACTTC
TRBJ1-2 TRBV5-5 NA NA CASSLNKGAGRNNYGYTF TGTGCCAGCAGCTTAAATAAAGGGGCAGGAAGAAACAACTATGGCTACACCTTC